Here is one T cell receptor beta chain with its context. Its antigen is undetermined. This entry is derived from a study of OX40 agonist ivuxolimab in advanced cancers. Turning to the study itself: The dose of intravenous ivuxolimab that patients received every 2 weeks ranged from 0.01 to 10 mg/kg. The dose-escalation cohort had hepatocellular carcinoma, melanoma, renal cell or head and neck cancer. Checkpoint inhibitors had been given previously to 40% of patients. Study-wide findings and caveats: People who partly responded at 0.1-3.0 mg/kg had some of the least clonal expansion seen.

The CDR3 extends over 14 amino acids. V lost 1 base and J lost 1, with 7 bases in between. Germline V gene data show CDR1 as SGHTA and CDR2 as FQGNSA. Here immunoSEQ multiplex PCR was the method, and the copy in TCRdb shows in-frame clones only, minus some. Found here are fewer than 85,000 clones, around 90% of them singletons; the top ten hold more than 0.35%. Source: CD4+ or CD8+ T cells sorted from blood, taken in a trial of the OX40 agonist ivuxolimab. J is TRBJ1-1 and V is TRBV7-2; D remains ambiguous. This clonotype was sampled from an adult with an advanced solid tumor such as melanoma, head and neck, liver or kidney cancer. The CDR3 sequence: CASSLDGTNTEAFF. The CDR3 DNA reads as TGTGCCAGCAGCTTAGATGGCACGAACACTGAAGCTTTCTTT.